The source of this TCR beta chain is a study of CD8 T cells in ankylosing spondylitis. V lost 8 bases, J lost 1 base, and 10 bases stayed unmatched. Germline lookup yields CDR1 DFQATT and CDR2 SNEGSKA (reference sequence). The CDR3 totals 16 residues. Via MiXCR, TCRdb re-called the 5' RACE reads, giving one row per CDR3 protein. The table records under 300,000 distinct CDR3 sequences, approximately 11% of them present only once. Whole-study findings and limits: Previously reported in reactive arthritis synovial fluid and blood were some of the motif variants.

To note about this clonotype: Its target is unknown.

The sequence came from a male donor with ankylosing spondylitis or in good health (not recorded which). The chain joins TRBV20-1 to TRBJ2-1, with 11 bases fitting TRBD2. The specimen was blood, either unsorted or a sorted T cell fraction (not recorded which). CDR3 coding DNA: TGCAGTCTCGTGGGTAGCGGGAGGGTATCCTACAATGAGCAGTTCTTC. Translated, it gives CSLVGSGRVSYNEQFF.